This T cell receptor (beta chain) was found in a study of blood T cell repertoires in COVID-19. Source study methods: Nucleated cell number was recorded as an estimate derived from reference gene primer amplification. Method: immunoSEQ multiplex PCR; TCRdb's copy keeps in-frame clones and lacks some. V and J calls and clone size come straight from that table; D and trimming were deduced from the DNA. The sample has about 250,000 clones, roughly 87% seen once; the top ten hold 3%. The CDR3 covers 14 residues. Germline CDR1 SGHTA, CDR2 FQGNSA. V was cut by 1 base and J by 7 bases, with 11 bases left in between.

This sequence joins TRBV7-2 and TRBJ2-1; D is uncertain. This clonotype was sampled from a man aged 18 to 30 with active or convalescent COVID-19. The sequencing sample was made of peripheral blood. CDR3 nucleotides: TGTGCCAGCAGCTTAGTCAGGTTGGGTAATGAGCAGTTCTTC. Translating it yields CASSLVRLGNEQFF.